Reported below is one TCR beta chain. In the same sample, other DNA sequences code for this CDR3. The data were obtained in a study of shared clonotypes between healthy human individuals. The repertoire was sequenced with immunoSEQ multiplex PCR; TCRdb's copy has only in-frame clones and lacks some. Among about 2.1 million clones, 90% to 95% were seen once, and the ten largest hold about 1.8%. Terminally differentiated effector memory CD45RA+ cells were excluded by CCR7 positive selection of CD45RO-negative cells. This CDR3 is 14 amino acids long. CDR1 SEHNR and CDR2 FQNEAQ come from the germline V gene (reference sequence). Trimming took 5 bases from V and 3 from J; bases not matched to a gene: 5.

What was sequenced was naive CD8+ T cells from PBMCs. The receptor was isolated from a man between 18 and 29 years old in good health. Some clones in this sample may be carry-over from other donors' samples. V and J are TRBV7-9 and TRBJ2-7, with TRBD1 identical over 9 bases. CDR3 residues: CASSPSGQGYEQYF. The CDR3 region has the DNA TGTGCCAGCAGCCCCTCGGGACAGGGCTACGAGCAGTACTTC. The full variable domain, rest sourced from reference TRBV7-9 and TRBJ2-7, is DTGVSQNPRHKITKRGQNVTFRCDPISEHNRLYWYRQTLGQGPEFLTYFQNEAQLEKSRLLSDRFSAERPKGSFSTLEIQRTEQGDSAMYLCASSPSGQGYEQYFGPGTRLTVT.